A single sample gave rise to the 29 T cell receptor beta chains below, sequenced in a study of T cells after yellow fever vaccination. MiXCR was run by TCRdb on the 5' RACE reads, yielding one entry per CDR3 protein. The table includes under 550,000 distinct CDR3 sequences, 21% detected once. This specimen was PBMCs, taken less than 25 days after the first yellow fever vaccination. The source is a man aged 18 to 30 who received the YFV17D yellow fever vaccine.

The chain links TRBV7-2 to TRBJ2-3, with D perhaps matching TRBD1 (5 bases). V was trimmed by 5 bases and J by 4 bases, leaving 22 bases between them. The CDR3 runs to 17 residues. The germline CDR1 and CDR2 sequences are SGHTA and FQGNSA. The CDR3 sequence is CASSPNRVTWGADTQYF. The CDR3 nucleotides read TGTGCCAGCAGCCCTAACCGGGTAACTTGGGGCGCAGATACGCAGTATTTT.

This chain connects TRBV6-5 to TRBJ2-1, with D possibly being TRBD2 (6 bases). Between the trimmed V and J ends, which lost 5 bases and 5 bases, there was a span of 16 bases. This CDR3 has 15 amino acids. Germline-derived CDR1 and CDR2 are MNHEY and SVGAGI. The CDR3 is CASSVTRVGNNEQFF. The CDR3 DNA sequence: TGTGCCAGCAGTGTGACTAGAGTCGGAAACAATGAGCAGTTCTTC.

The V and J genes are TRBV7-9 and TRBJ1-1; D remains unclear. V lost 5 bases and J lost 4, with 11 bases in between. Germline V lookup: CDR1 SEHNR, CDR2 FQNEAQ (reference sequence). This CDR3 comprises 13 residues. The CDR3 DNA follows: TGTGCCAGCAGCCCCGTATTGGGCACTGAAGCTTTCTTT. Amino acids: CASSPVLGTEAFF.

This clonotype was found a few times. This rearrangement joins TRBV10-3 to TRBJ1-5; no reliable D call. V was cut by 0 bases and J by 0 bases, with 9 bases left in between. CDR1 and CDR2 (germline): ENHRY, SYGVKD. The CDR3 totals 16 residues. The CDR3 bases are TGTGCCATCAGTGAGTCTTCTTTCTTTAGCAATCAGCCCCAGCATTTT. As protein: CAISESSFFSNQPQHF.

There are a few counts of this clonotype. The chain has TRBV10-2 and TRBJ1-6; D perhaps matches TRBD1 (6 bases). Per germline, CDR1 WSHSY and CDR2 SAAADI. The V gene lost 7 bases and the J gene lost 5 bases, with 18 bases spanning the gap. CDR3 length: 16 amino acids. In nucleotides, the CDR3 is TGCGCCAGCACGGGCCGTACAGGGCCAGATAATTCACCCCTCCACTTT. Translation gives CASTGRTGPDNSPLHF.

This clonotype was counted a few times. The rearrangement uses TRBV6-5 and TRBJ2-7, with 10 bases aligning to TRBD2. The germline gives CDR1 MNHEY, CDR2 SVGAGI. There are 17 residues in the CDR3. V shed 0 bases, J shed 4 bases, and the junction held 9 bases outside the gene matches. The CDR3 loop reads CASSYSRPAGGDYEQYV. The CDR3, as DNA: TGTGCCAGCAGTTACTCGAGACCAGCGGGGGGGGATTACGAGCAGTACGTC.

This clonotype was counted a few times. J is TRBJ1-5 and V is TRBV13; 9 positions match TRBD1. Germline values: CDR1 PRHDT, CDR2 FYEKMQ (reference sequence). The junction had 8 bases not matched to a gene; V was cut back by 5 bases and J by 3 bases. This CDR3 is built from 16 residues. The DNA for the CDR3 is TGTGCCAGCAGCGCTGGGACAGGGCGTGTCAATCAGCCCCAGCATTTT. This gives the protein CASSAGTGRVNQPQHF.

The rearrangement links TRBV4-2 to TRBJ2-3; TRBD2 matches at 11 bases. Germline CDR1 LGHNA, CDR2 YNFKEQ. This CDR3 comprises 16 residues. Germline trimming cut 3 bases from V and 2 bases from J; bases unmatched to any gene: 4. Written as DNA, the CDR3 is TGTGCCAGCAGCCAGGAACTAGCGGGGGTCACAGATACGCAGTATTTT. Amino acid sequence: CASSQELAGVTDTQYF.

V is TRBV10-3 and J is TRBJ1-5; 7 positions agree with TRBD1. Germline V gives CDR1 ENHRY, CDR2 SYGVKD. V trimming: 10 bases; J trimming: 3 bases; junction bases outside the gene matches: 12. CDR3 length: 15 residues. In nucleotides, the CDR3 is TGTGCCAGCAGGCGAGCCGGGACAGACAATCAGCCCCAGCATTTT. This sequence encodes CASRRAGTDNQPQHF.

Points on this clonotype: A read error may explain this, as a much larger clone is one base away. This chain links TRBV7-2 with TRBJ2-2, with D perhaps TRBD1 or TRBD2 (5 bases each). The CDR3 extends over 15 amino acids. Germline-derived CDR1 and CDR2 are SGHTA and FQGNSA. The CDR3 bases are TGTGCCAGCGGCTTGGGACCGACAATGACCGGGGAGCTGTTTTTT. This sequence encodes CASGLGPTMTGELFF.

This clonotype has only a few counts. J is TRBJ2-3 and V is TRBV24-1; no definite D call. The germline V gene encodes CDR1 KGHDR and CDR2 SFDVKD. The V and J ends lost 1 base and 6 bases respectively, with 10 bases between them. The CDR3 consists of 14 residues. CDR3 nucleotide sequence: TGTGCCACCAGTGATTTTGGGGAAGCGGATACGCAGTATTTT. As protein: CATSDFGEADTQYF.

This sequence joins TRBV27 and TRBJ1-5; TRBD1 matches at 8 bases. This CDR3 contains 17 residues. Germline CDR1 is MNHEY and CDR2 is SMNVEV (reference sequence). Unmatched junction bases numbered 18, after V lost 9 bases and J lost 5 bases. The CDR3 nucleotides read TGTGCCAGTCCCAGTCGAGACAGGGGCCATCTTCATCAGCCCCAGCATTTT. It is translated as CASPSRDRGHLHQPQHF.

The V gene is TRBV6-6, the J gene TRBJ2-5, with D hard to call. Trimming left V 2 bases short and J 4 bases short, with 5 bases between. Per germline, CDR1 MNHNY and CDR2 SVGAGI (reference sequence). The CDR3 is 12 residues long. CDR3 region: CASSYRVETQYF. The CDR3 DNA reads TGTGCCAGCAGTTACAGGGTAGAGACCCAGTACTTC.

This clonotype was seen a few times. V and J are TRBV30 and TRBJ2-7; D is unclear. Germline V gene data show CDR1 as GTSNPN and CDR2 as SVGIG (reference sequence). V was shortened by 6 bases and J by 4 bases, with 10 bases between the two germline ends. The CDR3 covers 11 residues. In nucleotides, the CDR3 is TGTGCCTGCGCCCTCGTTTACGAGCAGTACTTC. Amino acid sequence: CACALVYEQYF.

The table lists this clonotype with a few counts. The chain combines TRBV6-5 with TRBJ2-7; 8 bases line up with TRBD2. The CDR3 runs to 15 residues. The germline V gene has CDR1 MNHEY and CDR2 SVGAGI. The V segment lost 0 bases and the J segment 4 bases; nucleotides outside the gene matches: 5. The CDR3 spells CASSYSVSSGYEQYV. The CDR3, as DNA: TGTGCCAGCAGTTACTCTGTGTCTAGCGGGTACGAGCAGTACGTC.

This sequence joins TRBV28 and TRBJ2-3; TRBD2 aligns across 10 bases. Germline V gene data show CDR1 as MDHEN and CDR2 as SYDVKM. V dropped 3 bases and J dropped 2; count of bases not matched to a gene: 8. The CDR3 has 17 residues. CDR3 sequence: CASSFSPSGGYTDTQYF. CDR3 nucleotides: TGTGCCAGCAGTTTTTCCCCTAGCGGGGGTTACACAGATACGCAGTATTTT.

In DNA, the CDR3 is TGTGCCAGTAGTATTATGGAGCGAGAGACCCAGTACTTC. Its protein product is CASSIMERETQYF. V and J are TRBV19 and TRBJ2-5; unclear D gene. V lost 3 bases, J lost 4 bases, and 9 bases lay in between. The CDR3 loop spans 13 amino acids. The germline V gene encodes CDR1 LNHDA and CDR2 SQIVND (reference sequence).

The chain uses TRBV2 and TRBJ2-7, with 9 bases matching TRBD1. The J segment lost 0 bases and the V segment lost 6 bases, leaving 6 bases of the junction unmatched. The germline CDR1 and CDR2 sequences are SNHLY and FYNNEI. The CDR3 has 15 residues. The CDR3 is CASRPGQGPSYEQYF. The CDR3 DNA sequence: TGTGCCAGCAGGCCCGGACAGGGGCCCTCCTACGAGCAGTACTTC.

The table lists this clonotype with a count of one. CDR3: CSATPKGANVLTF. In DNA form, the CDR3 reads TGCAGTGCTACTCCAAAGGGGGCCAACGTCCTGACTTTC. The chain joins TRBV20-1 to TRBJ2-6; no clear D. Germline V gene data show CDR1 as DFQATT and CDR2 as SNEGSKA (reference sequence). Trimming cost V 4 bases and J 4 bases, with 8 bases left between them. The CDR3 sequence is 13 residues long.

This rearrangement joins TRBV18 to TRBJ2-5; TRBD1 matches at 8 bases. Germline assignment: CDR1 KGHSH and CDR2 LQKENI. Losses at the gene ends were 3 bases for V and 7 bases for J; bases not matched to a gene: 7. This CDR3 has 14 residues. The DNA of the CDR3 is TGTGCCAGCTCACCCCCGGGACAGGTTCGGACCCAGTACTTC. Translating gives CASSPPGQVRTQYF.

CDR3 DNA: TGCAGTGCTAGAGGGGGGGGAGCCGGGGGTGGTTCACCCCTCCACTTT. Amino acids: CSARGGGAGGGSPLHF. The V call is TRBV20-1, the J call TRBJ1-6, with a possible D match to TRBD1 (5 bases). V was pared by 1 base and J by 9 bases, with 19 bases between. The CDR3 totals 16 residues. Germline V gene sequence: CDR1 DFQATT, CDR2 SNEGSKA (reference sequence).

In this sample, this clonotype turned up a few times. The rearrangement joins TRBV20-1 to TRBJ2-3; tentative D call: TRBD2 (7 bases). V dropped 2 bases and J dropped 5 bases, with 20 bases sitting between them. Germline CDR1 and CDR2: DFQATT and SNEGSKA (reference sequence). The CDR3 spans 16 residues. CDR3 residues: CSARKQAGATGDTQYF. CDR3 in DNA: TGCAGTGCTAGAAAACAGGCGGGGGCTACGGGAGATACGCAGTATTTT.

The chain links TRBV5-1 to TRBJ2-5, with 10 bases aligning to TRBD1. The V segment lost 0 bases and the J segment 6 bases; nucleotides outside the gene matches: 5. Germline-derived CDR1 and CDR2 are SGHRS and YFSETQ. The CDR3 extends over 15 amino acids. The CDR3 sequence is CASSLGGDRGQTQYF. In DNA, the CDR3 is TGCGCCAGCAGCTTGGGTGGGGACAGGGGACAGACCCAGTACTTC. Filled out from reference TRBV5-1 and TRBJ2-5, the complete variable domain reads KAGVTQTPRYLIKTRGQQVTLSCSPISGHRSVSWYQQTPGQGLQFLFEYFSETQRNKGNFPGRFSGRQFSNSRSEMNVSTLELGDSALYLCASSLGGDRGQTQYFGPGTRLLVL.

The chain's CDR3 is CASSLVRANEKLFF. The CDR3 DNA sequence: TGTGCCAGCAGCTTAGTACGGGCTAATGAAAAACTGTTTTTT. The V and J genes are TRBV7-9 and TRBJ1-4; D gene uncertain. V shed 1 base and J shed 3 bases, with 6 bases lying between them. CDR1 is SEHNR, CDR2 FQNEAQ, per germline (reference sequence). CDR3 length: 14 residues.

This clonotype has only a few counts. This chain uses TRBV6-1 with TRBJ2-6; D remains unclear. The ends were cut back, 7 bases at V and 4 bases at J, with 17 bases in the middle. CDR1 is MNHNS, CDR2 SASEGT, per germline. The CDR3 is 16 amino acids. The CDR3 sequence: CASTVRSYRGANVLTF. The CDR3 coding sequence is TGTGCCAGCACAGTTAGGTCGTACCGAGGGGCCAACGTCCTGACTTTC.

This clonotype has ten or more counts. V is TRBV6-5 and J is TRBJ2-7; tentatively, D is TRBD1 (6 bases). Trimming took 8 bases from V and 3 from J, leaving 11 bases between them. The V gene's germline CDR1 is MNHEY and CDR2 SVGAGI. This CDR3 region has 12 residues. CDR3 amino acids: CASPIRGYEQYV. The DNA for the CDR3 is TGTGCCAGCCCTATCAGGGGCTACGAGCAGTACGTC.

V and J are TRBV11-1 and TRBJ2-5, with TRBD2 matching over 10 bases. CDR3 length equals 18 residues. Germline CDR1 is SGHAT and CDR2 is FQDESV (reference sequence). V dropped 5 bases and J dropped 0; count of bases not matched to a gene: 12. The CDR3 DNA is TGTGCCAGCAGCCAAAGGGGTCTAGCGGGGGAGAACCAAGAGACCCAGTACTTC. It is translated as CASSQRGLAGENQETQYF. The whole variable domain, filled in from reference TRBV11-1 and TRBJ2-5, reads EAEVAQSPRYKITEKSQAVAFWCDPISGHATLYWYRQILGQGPELLVQFQDESVVDDSQLPKDRFSAERLKGVDSTLKIQPAELGDSAMYLCASSQRGLAGENQETQYFGPGTRLLVL.

The CDR3 nucleotides read TGTGCCAGCAGTTTAGGTCTTCCAGGCCTAGCCACAGATACGCAGTATTTT. Amino acids: CASSLGLPGLATDTQYF. The V and J genes are TRBV12-3 or TRBV12-4 and TRBJ2-3, with D maybe TRBD2 (5 bases). CDR3 length: 17 residues. V was cut by 1 base and J by 2 bases, with 16 bases left in between.

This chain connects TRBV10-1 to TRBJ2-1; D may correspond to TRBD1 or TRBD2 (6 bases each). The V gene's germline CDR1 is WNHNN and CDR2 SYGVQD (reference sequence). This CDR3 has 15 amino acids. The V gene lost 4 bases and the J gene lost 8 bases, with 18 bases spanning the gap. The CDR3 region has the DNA TGCGCCAGCAGTGGTCTGGGGGGCCAAGGGGATGAGCAGTTCTTC. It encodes CASSGLGGQGDEQFF.